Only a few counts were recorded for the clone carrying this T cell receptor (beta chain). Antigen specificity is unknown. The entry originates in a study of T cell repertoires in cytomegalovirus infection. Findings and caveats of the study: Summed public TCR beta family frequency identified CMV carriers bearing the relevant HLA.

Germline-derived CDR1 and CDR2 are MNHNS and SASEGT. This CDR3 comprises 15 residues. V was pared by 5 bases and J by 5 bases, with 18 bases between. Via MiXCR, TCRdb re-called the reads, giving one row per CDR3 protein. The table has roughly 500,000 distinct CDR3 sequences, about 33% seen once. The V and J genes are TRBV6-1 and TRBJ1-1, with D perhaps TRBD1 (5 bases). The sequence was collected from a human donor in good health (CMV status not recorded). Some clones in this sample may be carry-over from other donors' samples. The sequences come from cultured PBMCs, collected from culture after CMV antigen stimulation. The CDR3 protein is CASSQIPGRWTEAFF. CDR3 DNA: TGTGCCAGCAGTCAAATTCCAGGGAGGTGGACTGAAGCTTTCTTT.